Below, one T cell receptor (beta chain) is given with its context. Compared with germline, one end of the junction differs, possibly owing to a read error. TCRdb keeps only in-frame clones here, not all; method: immunoSEQ multiplex PCR. This table holds more than 65,000 clones, 85% to 95% found once. CDR1 is LGHNA and CDR2 is YNFKEQ in the germline V gene. This CDR3 is built from 15 residues. The sample belongs to a study of technical replicates of blood from several donors. The chain couples TRBV4-2 to TRBJ2-7; TRBD2 aligns across 10 bases. This sequence originates from a human donor in good health. Sequenced sample: T cells isolated from PBMCs. CDR3 sequence reads: CASRQAASGSSEQYF. The CDR3 nucleotides read TGTGCCAGCAGACAAGCGGCTAGCGGGAGCTCCGAGCAGTACTTC.